The rows below give T cell receptor beta chains drawn from one sample of a study of T cell repertoires in cytomegalovirus infection. TCRdb reprocessed the reads with MiXCR, giving one entry per CDR3 protein. The sample has roughly 920,000 distinct CDR3 sequences; roughly 30% are singletons. Their recognized antigens are unknown. The source material was cultured CD8+ T cells from PBMCs, sampled from culture after CMV antigen stimulation. Every receptor here comes from a human donor in good health (CMV status not recorded). Some clones in this sample may be carry-over from other donors' samples. Each CDR3 is given with its conserved first and last residue. D genes are given only for firm matches. The size entry is marked missing in some rows and otherwise reads once, few, many or a size class.

v_gene	abundance	d_gene	j_gene	CDR3nt	CDR3aa
TRBV6-4	few	TRBD2	TRBJ2-5	TGTGCCAGCAGTGCGAGCGGGGTCCCCCAAGAGACCCAGTACTTC	CASSASGVPQETQYF
TRBV7-2	NA	NA	TRBJ2-3	TGTGCCAGCAGCTTAGTCGGGGGGCCTGGAGATACGCAGTATTTT	CASSLVGGPGDTQYF
TRBV12-5	NA	NA	TRBJ2-6	TGTGCTAGTGCTCTCGCTGGGGCTGGGGCCAACGTCCTGACTTTC	CASALAGAGANVLTF
TRBV7-6	few	TRBD2	TRBJ2-2	TGTGCCAGCAGCTTAAGGCTAGCGGGGCTTTCCGGGGAGCTGTTTTTT	CASSLRLAGLSGELFF
TRBV9	many	TRBD1	TRBJ2-2	TGTGCCAGCAGCCCCCGGGACAGGGGGACCGGGGAGCTGTTTTTT	CASSPRDRGTGELFF
TRBV27	NA	NA	TRBJ1-1	TGTGCCAGCAGTTTAATCGCCAGGGCTGAAGCTTTCTTT	CASSLIARAEAFF
TRBV20-1	NA	NA	TRBJ2-7	TGCAGTGTACCAACCGGGTACGAGCAGTACTTC	CSVPTGYEQYF
TRBV18	NA	NA	TRBJ1-1	TGTGCCAGCTCCGATGGCAGCATTAACACTGAAGCTTTCTTT	CASSDGSINTEAFF
TRBV2	NA	TRBD1	TRBJ2-3	TGTGCCAGCAGTGAAGTGTTACAGGGGGTTGGAGATACGCAGTATTTT	CASSEVLQGVGDTQYF
TRBV20-1	few	TRBD2	TRBJ2-2	TGCAGTGCTAGGGATCCCCCCAAGGAGCTAGCGGGGTTCACCGGGGAGCTGTTTTTT	CSARDPPKELAGFTGELFF
TRBV5-5	NA	TRBD2	TRBJ2-7	TGTGCCAGCACCGTGGGGGGGGGGAATGAGCAGTACTTC	CASTVGGGNEQYF
TRBV6-1	NA	NA	TRBJ1-5	TGTGCCAGCGGGCAGGGCGGCCACAAGAATCAGCCCCAGCATTTT	CASGQGGHKNQPQHF
TRBV7-2	many	TRBD1	TRBJ2-1	TGTGCCAGCAGCTTACCCAACAGGGGGCGTCGGAATGAGCAGTTCTTC	CASSLPNRGRRNEQFF
TRBV19	few	NA	TRBJ2-1	TGTGCCAGTAGTATGGGGGACCTATACAATGAGCAGTTCTTC	CASSMGDLYNEQFF
TRBV12-5	NA	NA	TRBJ1-1	TGTGCTAGTGGTTTCATAATCCCGGGACAAAACACTGAAGCTTTCTTT	CASGFIIPGQNTEAFF
TRBV7-9	NA	NA	TRBJ2-1	TGTGCCAGCAGCCGATATACTAATGAGCAGTTCTTC	CASSRYTNEQFF
TRBV4-1	NA	NA	TRBJ2-3	TGCGCCAGCAGCCAAGAGAGGGTTTCCACAGATACGCAGTATTTT	CASSQERVSTDTQYF
TRBV7-9	many	NA	TRBJ2-1	TGTGCCAGCAGCTCCACCCAGGAGCAGTTCTTC	CASSSTQEQFF
TRBV7-3	many	TRBD1	TRBJ1-3	TGTGCCAGCAGCTTGGGACAGGGCTCTGGAAACACCATATATTTT	CASSLGQGSGNTIYF
TRBV6-1	NA	NA	TRBJ2-1	TGTGCCAGCTTGTGGGGGCGGTCTGAGCAGTTCTTC	CASLWGRSEQFF
TRBV12-5	NA	NA	TRBJ2-4	TGTGCTAGTGGTGCGGCTCAGGAGAACCTAGCCAAAAACATTCAGTACTTC	CASGAAQENLAKNIQYF
TRBV7-8	NA	NA	TRBJ1-6	TGTGCCAGCAGCCTAGGGGGGAACTATTCACCCCTCCACTTT	CASSLGGNYSPLHF
TRBV20-1	NA	NA	TRBJ2-7	TGCAGTGGAGGAGGGGGGGGACCTTACGAGCAGTACTTC	CSGGGGGPYEQYF
TRBV7-9	NA	TRBD1	TRBJ1-1	TGTGCCAGCAGCTTAAAGGGACAGGGACCGAACACTGAAGCTTTCTTT	CASSLKGQGPNTEAFF
TRBV20-1	NA	NA	TRBJ1-5	TGCAGTGCTAGAGATTGGCAGGGCAATAGCAATCAGCCCCAGCATTTT	CSARDWQGNSNQPQHF
TRBV7-6	few	NA	TRBJ2-2	TGTGCCAGCAGCCCAGGGTTTTCCCCCACCGGGGAGCTGTTTTTT	CASSPGFSPTGELFF
TRBV2	NA	NA	TRBJ1-1	TGTGCCAGATCATTCAAGCGAACGATGGGGAACACTGAAGCTTTCTTT	CARSFKRTMGNTEAFF
TRBV28	NA	NA	TRBJ2-7	TGTGCCAGCAGCCTCGGTTCAGACATAATCTACGAGCAGTACTTC	CASSLGSDIIYEQYF
TRBV7-8	NA	NA	TRBJ1-1	TGTGCCAGCAGCCCCTCGGGGGCCAGGGGTGAAGCTTTCTTT	CASSPSGARGEAFF
TRBV27	few	TRBD1	TRBJ2-7	TGTGCCAGCAGTTTATCATCATACGGACAGGGGCACGAGCAGTACTTC	CASSLSSYGQGHEQYF
TRBV4-1	few	NA	TRBJ2-7	TGCGCCAGCAGCCAAGATCGCCTCTACTCCTACGAGCAGTACTTC	CASSQDRLYSYEQYF
TRBV18	NA	NA	TRBJ2-2	TGTGCCAGCTCAGACATCCCCCGGACAAGTTTTGGGGAGCTGTTTTTT	CASSDIPRTSFGELFF
TRBV6-6	few	NA	TRBJ2-1	TGTGCCAGCGGGGAACTCAGGGGTTGGGATGAGCAGTTCTTC	CASGELRGWDEQFF
TRBV7-2	NA	TRBD1	TRBJ2-1	TGTGCCAGCAGCTCGGGACAGCGCCAACGGGGTCATGAGCAGTTCTTC	CASSSGQRQRGHEQFF
TRBV20-1	NA	NA	TRBJ1-2	TGCAGTGCCCAAACAGTCTCCTATGGCTACACCTTC	CSAQTVSYGYTF
TRBV6-2/TRBV6-3	NA	NA	TRBJ2-1	TGTGCCAGCCGAGGGCGGACACGCCTTTACAATGAGCAGTTCTTC	CASRGRTRLYNEQFF
TRBV6-1	once	TRBD1	TRBJ2-7	TGTGCCAGCAGTGAAGGGGACAGTATCTACGAGCAGTACTTC	CASSEGDSIYEQYF
TRBV20-1	NA	NA	TRBJ2-1	TGCAGCGGGCGGTCCTACAATGAGCAGTTCTTC	CSGRSYNEQFF
TRBV5-5	NA	TRBD1	TRBJ2-1	TGTGCCAGCAGCTATACAGGGGGCCGGGCCGATGAGCAGTTCTTC	CASSYTGGRADEQFF
TRBV11-3	NA	NA	TRBJ2-1	TGTGCCAGCAGCTTATTCGGGGAGCCCTACAATGAGCAGTTCTTC	CASSLFGEPYNEQFF